This T cell receptor (beta chain) comes out of a study of cytomegalovirus exposure and HLA in healthy donors (dated by TCRdb to about 2017). Study-level background: An earlier analysis of roughly 630 of the donors reported 276 Gb of sequence data and 117 million unique TCR beta sequences from 150 million to 200 million T cells. The number of donors typed differed by locus, with roughly 629-640 for A, B, C, DRB1 and DQB1, around 520 for DQA1, nearly 610 for DPA1, and over 400 for DPB1. The study combined high-throughput TCR immunosequencing, statistical association of individual TCRs with disease status, and machine learning to predict cytomegalovirus infection status. About five DR-DQ haplotypes were treated as single units for association and clustering because of strong linkage in the cohort. Across about 370 genotyped donors of the cohort, an average of 235,054 unique TCR beta nucleotide sequences per donor were sequenced, and 15% to 20% of those sequences were non-productive. The study was designed to test whether signatures of past pathogen exposure could be identified by cataloging public T cell receptors. Using immunosequencing, the study profiled T cell repertoires from fewer than 850 subjects and related those repertoires to cytomegalovirus serostatus. Donor age, sex, ethnicity and CMV serostatus were collected together with the repertoire data. Of the roughly 390 genotyped donors, approximately 83% fell in the genetic ancestry cluster associated with self-reported Caucasian donors. Genome-wide SNP genotypes for about 55% of the 666 donors were used in a later genetic analysis, which treated that subset as a discovery cohort. A separate validation cohort of 100 to 150 different subjects was used in addition to the roughly 700-subject first cohort. In a later analysis, previously published TCR beta repertoires from hundreds of donors were re-analyzed and high-resolution HLA genotyping was added so that TCR occurrence patterns could be studied. Every discovery cohort repertoire had been produced on one sequencing platform. HLA typing covered class I and class II loci at four-digit resolution. An earlier analysis of about 620 of the donors applied high-throughput TCR beta sequencing to assess whether each TCR beta V gene segment acted as functional or pseudogenic. The later analysis used no new phenotypic data to find candidate immune exposures, relying instead on TCR beta sequences and their occurrence across donors. Around 330 gigabases of sequencing data and around 90 million unique TCR sequences made up an early release that covered approximately 700 HLA-typed donors. What the work shows at the level of the full study, not this receptor alone: Some IMGT-functional V segments, including TRBV6-2 and TRBV6-3, could not be told apart with the 87-base-pair reads, so those segments were excluded. Linkage disequilibrium might explain the correlated functional status among segregating V segments, but an unknown experimental factor could not be excluded. When HLA alleles, especially DR and DQ, strongly co-occurred, TCR associations were difficult to assign to individual alleles. A further reported finding was that TCR beta sequences accurately predicted the HLA-A and HLA-B alleles for most subjects in the first cohort. According to a later genetic analysis, donors in an Asian-associated ancestry cluster had fewer N-insertions in productive TCRs than the approximately 670-donor mean. Immune exposure information for the cohort was limited to CMV serostatus. In a later analysis, HLA-associated TCR beta chains showed more clonal expansion and lower generation probabilities than non-associated chains that were equally common. The earlier analysis of approximately 540 of the donors excluded roughly 16 rarely observed V segments, including chromosome 9 orphons, because counts were too low. A total of fewer than 200 TCR beta chains were listed by the study as associated with cytomegalovirus. The sequencing pipeline was judged likely to have produced a cluster of highly shared sequence variants as a technical artifact. Sequencing depth was assumed to be roughly uniform across donors in the presence/absence analyses, though that assumption may not hold. A later analysis reported that several top co-occurrence clusters appeared linked to parvovirus B19, influenza, CMV and Epstein-Barr virus. In vitro tests confirmed that three of the cytomegalovirus-associated TCR beta chains recognize cytomegalovirus antigens. Most CMV-associated TCR beta chains appeared to be HLA-restricted in a later analysis, and the HLA associations seemed to be driven largely by CMV exposure. Because some donors lacked HLA typing at each locus, the association tests relied only on the typed subset. Most TCR sequences were seen in very few donors, while some public TCRs were found in many individuals. In a later analysis, some 17,000 TCR beta sequences were associated with specific HLA alleles at a false discovery rate of 0.05. In a later genetic analysis, a missense DCLRE1C variant was associated with V-gene and J-gene trimming of TCR beta chains, and the association was replicated in an independent cohort. Cytomegalovirus status was reported to be diagnosed by the classifier with high specificity and sensitivity in both the original and validation cohorts. This cohort had only TCR beta chains sequenced, and the lack of alpha or paired-chain data limited which features could be detected. In an earlier analysis of approximately 590 of the donors, most TCR beta V segments were observed in productive rearrangements about 87% or about 30% of the time, broadly matching IMGT annotations. In a later analysis, TCR association rates were found to vary across HLA loci, with the most associated TCRs seen for DRB1 alleles and the fewest for HLA-C alleles. According to the authors, the approach could potentially be generalized to other disease states and immunological phenotypes.

The library came from the immunoSEQ multiplex PCR assay. The multiplex PCR relied on a mix of 60 forward primers for TCR Vbeta segments and 13 reverse primers for TCR Jbeta segments. A multiplex PCR assay on genomic DNA amplified the CDR3 region of rearranged TCR beta genes. Amplified TCR beta libraries were sequenced as 87-base-pair reads on the Illumina HiSeq System. The published analysis was carried out like this. In a later analysis, roughly 80 million unique TCR beta chains were counted across the 666 repertoires, and around 10 million of these chains were shared by at least two donors. To remove PCR and sequencing errors, raw reads were error-corrected and collapsed into unique sequences using a nearest-neighbor algorithm that merged closely related sequences. To assign V, D and J gene segments, CDR3 sequences were aligned to IMGT reference sequences. Each retained sequence needed at least a six-nucleotide match to both a V gene segment and a J gene segment. A rearrangement was called productive if the CDR3 had no stop codons and remained in frame with V and J, and every other rearrangement was called non-productive. Following IMGT convention, CDR3 was defined as the stretch from the second conserved V-encoded cysteine up to the conserved J-encoded phenylalanine. Sequences without an unambiguous match to a single V gene segment were excluded from the earlier analysis of a few hundred of the donors. In an earlier analysis of 587 of the donors, a V segment was called functional when productive rearrangements were above 56.7%, and segregating when the standard deviation between donors exceeded 5%. A statistical classification framework was built to diagnose cytomegalovirus status from the catalog of TCR beta chain sequences. In a later analysis, TCR nucleotide sequences were compared against IMGT/GENE-DB human TR gene sequences so that V and J genes could be assigned. The TCRdist pipeline was used in a later analysis to assign CDR3 sequences and most-parsimonious VDJ recombination scenarios. In a later analysis, each TCR beta chain was defined by its CDR3 amino acid sequence together with its V-gene family, and reads without a unique V-gene family were excluded. As a way to deal with suspected cross-contamination and a sequencing artifact, a later analysis dropped 500 to 700 nucleotide sequences that were highly shared and had low generation probability. In a later analysis, a clonal expansion index for each public chain was calculated from normalized within-repertoire ranks of inferred template counts. In a later analysis, generation probabilities were computed with a VDJ recombination model fitted to out-of-frame rearrangements, and the resulting probabilities were checked against IGoR. In a later analysis, TCR-TCR, TCR-HLA and TCR-CMV co-occurrence was scored with hypergeometric tests, and a repertoire-size bias correction was applied to TCR pairs. False discovery rates were estimated in a later analysis by permuting HLA or CMV assignments 20 times. In a later analysis, co-occurring TCRs were grouped using DBSCAN, with TCRdist sequence similarity added in when clustering inside HLA-allele-positive subsets. Repertoires with fewer than 30,000 or more than 120,000 public chains, plus five repertoires with anomalous nucleotide sharing, were excluded from co-occurrence clustering. Not all clones reach the TCRdb copy of this immuneACCESS table, which keeps in-frame sequences only. Checked studies attribute under half of the gap to unresolved V genes and leave the rest unexplained. V and J calls and clone size are those listed in that table; D and trimming were worked out from the DNA. The sample contains 85,000 to 90,000 clones, about 66% of them found a single time. Clones ranked in the top ten supply 2% to 2.5% of the sample.

The cohort was made up of roughly 670 healthy bone marrow donors. Cohort members were all nominally healthy when sampled, although unrecorded immune exposures were likely present. The donor tested CMV seronegative, placing the donor among the 300 to 450 seronegative members of the cohort. A peripheral blood sample was collected from each donor, and TCR beta sequencing was performed on peripheral blood mononuclear cells. Genomic DNA extraction from the blood cell samples was performed with the Qiagen DNeasy Blood Extraction Kit. This clone was seen a handful of times. Its target antigen remains unknown. No much larger clone exists at a distance of one base, and base qualities are not known. V loses 4 bases of germline sequence and J loses 6 bases, and the interval between the two ends is 18 bases. From the cysteine up to the phenylalanine, the CDR3 has a length of 15 residues. Only the CDR3 DNA is retained, 45 bases long and in frame from the first base. From a lookup of the germline V gene, CDR1 and CDR2 are LGHNA and YSLEER.

Here the chain combines TRBV4-3 and TRBJ1-2; no D segment can be confidently identified. The clonotype was recovered from a man aged 30 to 45 in good health and CMV-seronegative. Sequenced sample: PBMCs. The CDR3 is CASSPMLFLSDGYTF. The bases read TGCGCCAGCAGCCCCATGCTCTTCCTTTCGGATGGCTACACCTTC.